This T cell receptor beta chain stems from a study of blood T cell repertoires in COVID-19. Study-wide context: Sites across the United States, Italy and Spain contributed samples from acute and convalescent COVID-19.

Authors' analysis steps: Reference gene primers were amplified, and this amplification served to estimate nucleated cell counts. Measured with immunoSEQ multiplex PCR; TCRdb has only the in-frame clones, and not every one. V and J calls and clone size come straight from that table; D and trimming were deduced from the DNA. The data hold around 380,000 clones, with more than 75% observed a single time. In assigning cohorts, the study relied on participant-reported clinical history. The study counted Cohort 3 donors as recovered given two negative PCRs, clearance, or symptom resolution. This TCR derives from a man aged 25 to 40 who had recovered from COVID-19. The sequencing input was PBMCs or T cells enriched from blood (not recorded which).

CDR3 amino acids: CASQLTWGRVYPLDYGYTF. The CDR3 DNA sequence: TGTGCCAGCCAATTAACGTGGGGCAGGGTATACCCGCTTGACTATGGCTACACCTTC. The chain has TRBV5-5 and TRBJ1-2; TRBD1 might be the D (5 bases). This CDR3 contains 19 residues. Germline CDR1 and CDR2: SGHKS and YYEKEE (reference sequence). V lost 7 bases and J lost 3, with 31 bases in between.